This T cell receptor beta chain appears in the sequencing data of a study of blood T cell repertoires in COVID-19. Study-level background: Donors in the United States, Italy and Spain gave samples during acute or convalescent COVID-19. Nucleic acid was either cDNA or gDNA, and it came from T cells, B-cell-depleted T cells, or PBMCs.

The authors' processing: Reference gene primer amplification in the assay estimated nucleated cell counts. Sequenced by immunoSEQ multiplex PCR; TCRdb stores in-frame clones only, minus some. That table supplies the V and J calls and clone size; D and trimming were determined from the DNA. The table lists roughly 200,000 clones, 76% of them singletons. The junction had 13 bases not matched to a gene; V was cut back by 3 bases and J by 6 bases. In germline, CDR1 is SGHKS, CDR2 YYEKEE (reference sequence). CDR3 size: 16 residues. The TCR originated in a woman aged 50 to 60 with active or convalescent COVID-19. The sequencing sample was made of peripheral blood. V is TRBV5-5 and J is TRBJ2-3, with 7 bases matching TRBD1. CDR3 bases: TGTGCCAGCAGCTATGGGGTGACAGGGCCTCCCGATACGCAGTATTTT. Residues: CASSYGVTGPPDTQYF.